These 15 T cell receptor beta chains originate from one sample sequenced in a study of blood T cell repertoires in COVID-19. Some clones are missing from TCRdb's copy, which holds only in-frame ones; the method was immunoSEQ multiplex PCR. This table has about 270,000 clones, 86% appearing once. The specimen was peripheral blood. The receptors here all came from a woman aged 25 to 39 with COVID-19, enrolled during active disease.

This chain links TRBV6-5 with TRBJ2-3; 8 bases match TRBD2. The germline V gene has CDR1 MNHEY and CDR2 SVGAGI. This CDR3 region has 14 residues. V lost 5 bases and J lost 9; bases outside the gene matches: 10. The CDR3 loop is CASSTSGGERTQYF. The CDR3 nucleotides read TGTGCCAGCAGTACTAGCGGAGGCGAAAGGACGCAGTATTTT.

This chain links TRBV6-5 with TRBJ2-2; maybe TRBD1 (5 bases). CDR1 is MNHEY and CDR2 is SVGAGI in the germline V gene. The CDR3 contains 15 residues. Trimming took off 6 bases at V and 7 bases at J, with 18 bases between the two ends. The CDR3 DNA reads as TGTGCCAGCAGCCGTCGACAGAGTAAAAACGGGGAGCTGTTTTTT. This encodes CASSRRQSKNGELFF.

This rearrangement joins TRBV18 to TRBJ1-2; TRBD1 matches 9 bases. V shed 3 bases and J 8 bases; nucleotides not matched to a gene: 4. Germline V gives CDR1 KGHSH, CDR2 LQKENI. The CDR3 totals 13 residues. The CDR3 DNA reads TGTGCCAGCTCACCGAACAGGGGGCACGGCTACACCTTC. Protein product: CASSPNRGHGYTF.

The rearrangement links TRBV12-1 to TRBJ2-5; the table assigns TRBD2, which was not confirmed against the DNA. TRBV12-1 is labeled a pseudogene. The CDR3 is made up of 14 amino acids. CDR3 sequence: CASSLGGIEETQYF. The CDR3 coding sequence is TGTGCCAGCAGCCTCGGGGGGATTGAGGAGACCCAGTACTTC.

This chain uses TRBV10-3 with TRBJ1-6; D uncertain. V dropped 3 bases and J dropped 11 bases, with 11 bases sitting between them. The CDR3 contains 13 residues. The germline CDR1 and CDR2 sequences are ENHRY and SYGVKD. CDR3: CAISDEGLAPLHF. CDR3 nucleotides: TGTGCCATCAGTGATGAGGGCCTCGCACCCCTCCACTTT.

The chain is built from TRBV4-1 and TRBJ1-6, with D perhaps TRBD1 (6 bases). The germline gives CDR1 MGHRA, CDR2 YSYEKL. V lost 4 bases to trimming and J lost 7 bases, with 11 bases between them. CDR3 length: 14 residues. CDR3 in DNA: TGCGCCAGCAGCCGGGGGCAGGAGAATTCACCCCTCCACTTT. This sequence encodes CASSRGQENSPLHF.

The count of this clone is one. The gene calls are TRBV2 and TRBJ2-1; the match to TRBD2 covers 7 bases. V trimming: 5 bases; J trimming: 2 bases; junction bases outside the gene matches: 3. The germline CDR1 and CDR2 sequences are SNHLY and FYNNEI. The CDR3 contains 14 residues. The CDR3 is CASSRGDAYNEQFF. DNA of the CDR3: TGTGCCAGCAGTCGGGGGGACGCCTACAATGAGCAGTTCTTC.

The V call is TRBV2, the J call TRBJ2-5; no clear D gene. The CDR3 spans 15 residues. Looked up from germline, CDR1 is SNHLY and CDR2 is FYNNEI. Deletions cut 6 bases from V and 5 bases from J, with 19 bases between. CDR3 sequence reads: CASSDRGQVSETQYF. Written as DNA, the CDR3 is TGTGCCAGCAGCGATCGCGGTCAAGTTTCGGAGACCCAGTACTTC. The variable domain in full, completed from reference TRBV2 and TRBJ2-5, reads EPEVTQTPSHQVTQMGQEVILRCVPISNHLYFYWYRQILGQKVEFLVSFYNNEISEKSEIFDDQFSVERPDGSNFTLKIRSTKLEDSAMYFCASSDRGQVSETQYFGPGTRLLVL.

This chain uses TRBV7-9 with TRBJ2-1; TRBD1 aligns across 7 bases. Germline lookup yields CDR1 SEHNR and CDR2 FQNEAQ (reference sequence). The CDR3 is made up of 15 amino acids. J was trimmed by 4 bases and V by 0 bases; bases with no gene match: 3. CDR3 sequence: CASSLAGTVYNEQFF. The CDR3, as DNA: TGTGCCAGCAGCTTAGCGGGGACAGTATACAATGAGCAGTTCTTC.

V and J are TRBV3-1 (or the pseudogene TRBV3-2) and TRBJ1-6; TRBD1 might be the D (6 bases). V was clipped by 4 bases and J by 7 bases, with 11 bases between them. This CDR3 spans 14 amino acids. Per the germline V gene, CDR1 is LGHDT and CDR2 is YNNKEL (reference sequence). The CDR3 region is CASSRIGQNSPLHF. CDR3 coding DNA: TGTGCCAGCAGCCGAATAGGACAGAATTCACCCCTCCACTTT.

The CDR3 reads CASSAQGARDQPQHF. DNA for the CDR3: TGTGCCAGCAGCGCACAGGGGGCGCGGGATCAGCCCCAGCATTTT. J is TRBJ1-5 and V is TRBV3-1 (or the pseudogene TRBV3-2); 9 positions agree with TRBD1. From germline, CDR1 is LGHDT and CDR2 YNNKEL (reference sequence). CDR3 length equals 15 residues. The V gene end was trimmed by 5 bases and the J gene end by 5 bases; junction bases not matched to a gene: 7.

The chain couples TRBV7-9 to TRBJ1-2; possible D gene TRBD1, 6 bases. The CDR3 loop spans 18 amino acids. The V gene lost 6 bases and the J gene lost 3 bases, with 26 bases spanning the gap. The germline V gene has CDR1 SEHNR and CDR2 FQNEAQ (reference sequence). CDR3 in DNA: TGTGCCAGCAGTCCAACCTTCCGACAGGCCCGGGTGGACTATGGCTACACCTTC. Encoded protein: CASSPTFRQARVDYGYTF.

The chain couples TRBV27 to TRBJ2-4, with D perhaps TRBD1 (5 bases). This CDR3 contains 14 residues. V lost 3 bases to trimming and J lost 2 bases, with 8 bases between them. CDR1 MNHEY and CDR2 SMNVEV come from the germline V gene (reference sequence). DNA of the CDR3: TGTGCCAGCAGTTTTGACAGTACCAAAAACATTCAGTACTTC. Residues: CASSFDSTKNIQYF.

This clone occurred a few times. This chain connects TRBV18 to TRBJ1-6; 8 bases are a match to TRBD1. Trimming removed 4 bases from V and 8 bases from J; junction bases left unmatched: 7. Germline V lookup: CDR1 KGHSH, CDR2 LQKENI. The CDR3 is 15 residues long. CDR3 coding DNA: TGTGCCAGCTCACGGGACGGACAGGGAGATTCACCCCTCCACTTT. This translates into CASSRDGQGDSPLHF.

This chain connects TRBV3-1 (or the pseudogene TRBV3-2) to TRBJ1-1, with D maybe TRBD1 (5 bases). The CDR3 has 16 amino acids. Germline V gives CDR1 LGHDT, CDR2 YNNKEL (reference sequence). V shed 2 bases and J shed 7 bases, with 20 bases lying between them. The CDR3 loop reads CASSQTRVEVIGEAFF. The CDR3 DNA sequence: TGTGCCAGCAGCCAAACCAGGGTGGAAGTAATAGGTGAAGCTTTCTTT.